The clone carrying this T cell receptor beta chain was picked up many times. Diagnoses were established using clinical symptoms, serum thyroxine and TRAb, thyroid ultrasound and orbital computed tomography. The PBMCs were sourced from fresh peripheral blood (about 9.6 ml). What was amplified from RNA transcripts were TCR beta CDR3 regions. TCR CDR3 underwent first-round RT-PCR with the HTBI primer set. Each CDR3 protein gets one entry after TCRdb re-called the multiplex PCR reads with MiXCR. The sample records about 740,000 distinct CDR3 sequences, around 15% being singletons. The data were taken from a study of T cells in Graves' hyperthyroidism and ophthalmopathy. Germline V gives CDR1 SGHAT, CDR2 FQDESV (reference sequence). Trimming stripped 5 bases from V and 4 bases from J, with 10 bases between. CDR3 size: 13 residues.

This TCR came from a woman younger than 30 with Graves' hyperthyroidism. The chain combines TRBV11-1 with TRBJ2-3, with D possibly being TRBD1 or TRBD2 (5 bases each). Source material: blood. CDR3 DNA sequence: TGTGCCAGCAGCAAGGGACGGGCAGATACGCAGTATTTT. It translates to CASSKGRADTQYF. The whole variable domain, filled in from reference TRBV11-1 and TRBJ2-3, reads EAEVAQSPRYKITEKSQAVAFWCDPISGHATLYWYRQILGQGPELLVQFQDESVVDDSQLPKDRFSAERLKGVDSTLKIQPAELGDSAMYLCASSKGRADTQYFGPGTRLTVL.